The present entry profiles one TCR beta chain with its context. The data belong to a study of shared clonotypes between healthy human individuals. The CDR3 consists of 13 residues. Losses at the gene ends were 4 bases for V and 4 bases for J; bases not matched to a gene: 3. Looked up from germline, CDR1 is SGHRS and CDR2 is YFSETQ. Sequenced by immunoSEQ multiplex PCR; TCRdb stores in-frame clones only, minus some. This table has a few hundred thousand clones, 97% appearing once. The sequenced sample consisted of naive CD4+ T cells sorted from blood. Subset here: CD45RA+ positively selected. V gene TRBV5-1 combines with J gene TRBJ2-5, with 8 bases lining up with TRBD1. The source of this sequence is a woman under 40 in good health. Here the CDR3 DNA reads TGCGCCAGCAGCCGGACAGGGTCAGAGACCCAGTACTTC. It yields the protein CASSRTGSETQYF.